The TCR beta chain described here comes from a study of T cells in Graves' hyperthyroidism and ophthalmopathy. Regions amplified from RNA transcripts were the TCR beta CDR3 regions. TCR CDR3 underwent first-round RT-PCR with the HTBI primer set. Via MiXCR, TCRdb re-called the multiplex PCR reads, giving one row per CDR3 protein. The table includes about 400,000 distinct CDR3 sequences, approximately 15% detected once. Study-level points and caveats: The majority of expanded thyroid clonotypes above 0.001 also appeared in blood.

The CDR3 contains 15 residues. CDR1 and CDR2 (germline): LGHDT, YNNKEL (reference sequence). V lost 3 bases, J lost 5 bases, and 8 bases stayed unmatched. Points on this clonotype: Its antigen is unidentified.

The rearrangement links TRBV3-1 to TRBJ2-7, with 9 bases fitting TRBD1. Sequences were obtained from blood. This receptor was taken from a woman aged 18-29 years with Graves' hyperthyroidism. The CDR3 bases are TGTGCCAGCAGCCACCGGACAGGGGTCAGAGACGAGCAGTACTTC. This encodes CASSHRTGVRDEQYF.